The rows below give T cell receptor beta chains drawn from one sample of a study of cytomegalovirus exposure and HLA in healthy donors. The table came from immunoSEQ multiplex PCR; TCRdb's copy has only in-frame clones and leaves some out. Reported are about 65,000 clones; the ten largest clones contain more than 15%. The sample taken for sequencing was PBMCs. Receptors originate from a boy aged 5-17 years in good health and CMV-seronegative. Both conserved end residues are part of each CDR3. Each record gives: D gene, V gene, J gene, CDR3 protein, CDR3 DNA. The D gene is left open where the match is weak.

D: NA
V: TRBV5-1
J: TRBJ1-1
CDR3: CASSLAGLRNTEAFF
DNA: TGCGCCAGCAGCTTGGCCGGACTGAGGAACACTGAAGCTTTCTTT

D: NA
V: TRBV2
J: TRBJ1-2
CDR3: CASSPRSGRTSGYTF
DNA: TGTGCCAGCAGTCCTCGTTCAGGGCGTACATCTGGCTACACCTTC

D: TRBD1
V: TRBV5-8
J: TRBJ1-6
CDR3: CASSLHRGDSPLHF
DNA: TGTGCCAGCAGCTTGCACAGGGGCGATTCACCCCTCCACTTT

D: TRBD2
V: TRBV4-1
J: TRBJ2-5
CDR3: CASSPYSGQETQYF
DNA: TGCGCCAGCAGCCCTTATAGCGGGCAAGAGACCCAGTACTTC

D: NA
V: TRBV25-1
J: TRBJ2-7
CDR3: CASSVPGPLEYNEQYF
DNA: TGTGCCAGCAGTGTTCCTGGCCCATTGGAGTATAACGAGCAGTACTTC

D: NA
V: TRBV7-2
J: TRBJ2-7
CDR3: CASSLGLTRDYEQYF
DNA: TGTGCCAGCAGCTTAGGGCTTACTAGGGACTACGAGCAGTACTTC

D: NA
V: TRBV5-5
J: TRBJ1-2
CDR3: CASSSAGTNYGYTF
DNA: TGTGCCAGCAGCTCCGCGGGGACTAACTATGGCTACACCTTC

D: NA
V: TRBV28
J: TRBJ1-2
CDR3: CASSFAVTFGGYTF
DNA: TGTGCCAGCAGTTTTGCAGTCACGTTTGGTGGCTACACCTTC

D: NA
V: TRBV4-2
J: TRBJ2-2
CDR3: CASSQEVSHTGELFF
DNA: TGTGCCAGCAGCCAAGAAGTCAGTCACACCGGGGAGCTGTTTTTT

D: NA
V: TRBV2
J: TRBJ2-7
CDR3: CASTQGTYEQYF
DNA: TGTGCCAGCACCCAGGGCACCTACGAGCAGTACTTC

D: NA
V: TRBV19
J: TRBJ1-5
CDR3: CASRNRGGVWDQPQHF
DNA: TGTGCCAGCAGAAACCGCGGAGGGGTTTGGGATCAGCCCCAGCATTTT

D: NA
V: TRBV7-6
J: TRBJ2-5
CDR3: CASSSPGGETQYF
DNA: TGTGCCAGCAGTAGCCCCGGGGGAGAGACCCAGTACTTC

D: NA
V: TRBV7-8
J: TRBJ1-3
CDR3: CASSIQGGASGNTIYF
DNA: TGTGCCAGCAGCATACAGGGTGGGGCCTCTGGAAACACCATATATTTT

D: NA
V: TRBV5-6
J: TRBJ2-7
CDR3: CASSLSVYEQYF
DNA: TGTGCCAGCAGCTTGTCAGTATACGAGCAGTACTTC

D: NA
V: TRBV9
J: TRBJ2-1
CDR3: CASSPRGQYNEQFF
DNA: TGTGCCAGCAGCCCCCGGGGACAATACAATGAGCAGTTCTTC

D: TRBD1
V: TRBV5-1
J: TRBJ1-2
CDR3: CASSSAGTGGAKGYGYTF
DNA: TGCGCCAGCAGCTCCGCCGGGACAGGGGGCGCGAAGGGATATGGCTACACCTTC

D: NA
V: TRBV29-1
J: TRBJ2-2
CDR3: CSFVGVNTGELFF
DNA: TGCAGCTTTGTGGGAGTTAACACCGGGGAGCTGTTTTTT

D: TRBD2
V: TRBV11-2
J: TRBJ2-1
CDR3: CASSLTLGAGGRSWQFF
DNA: TGTGCCAGCAGCTTAACACTAGGGGCGGGGGGCCGTTCGTGGCAGTTCTTC

D: TRBD1
V: TRBV6-5
J: TRBJ2-7
CDR3: CASSDRSYEQYF
DNA: TGTGCCAGCTCGGACAGGTCCTACGAGCAGTACTTC

D: NA
V: TRBV10-3
J: TRBJ2-7
CDR3: CAIRGMGRNYEQYF
DNA: TGTGCCATCAGGGGCATGGGTCGGAATTACGAGCAGTACTTC

D: TRBD2
V: TRBV5-1
J: TRBJ2-5
CDR3: CASSADPSRERGGRSETQYF
DNA: TGCGCCAGCAGCGCCGACCCATCGAGGGAGCGGGGGGGAAGAAGTGAGACCCAGTACTTC

D: TRBD1
V: TRBV14
J: TRBJ2-7
CDR3: CASSRDRVDEQYF
DNA: TGTGCCAGCAGCCGGGACAGGGTGGACGAGCAGTACTTC

D: NA
V: TRBV9
J: TRBJ1-2
CDR3: CASSLSQRGLDGYTF
DNA: TGTGCCAGCAGCCTCTCGCAGCGGGGGCTGGATGGCTACACCTTC

D: TRBD1
V: TRBV11-2
J: TRBJ1-3
CDR3: CASSLDLDRGQSGNTIYF
DNA: TGTGCCAGCAGCTTAGATCTCGACAGGGGACAATCTGGAAACACCATATATTTT

D: TRBD1
V: TRBV30
J: TRBJ1-2
CDR3: CAWSVSRGQNYGYTF
DNA: TGTGCCTGGAGTGTCTCACGGGGACAGAACTATGGCTACACCTTC

D: TRBD1
V: TRBV6-6
J: TRBJ1-4
CDR3: CASRGDRATNEKLFF
DNA: TGTGCCAGCAGGGGGGACAGGGCTACTAATGAAAAACTGTTTTTT

D: TRBD1
V: TRBV30
J: TRBJ1-1
CDR3: CAWRHTRGPGNTEAFF
DNA: TGTGCCTGGAGACACACCAGGGGGCCAGGGAACACTGAAGCTTTCTTT

D: NA
V: TRBV7-9
J: TRBJ1-4
CDR3: CASSLGQDNEKLFF
DNA: TGTGCCAGCAGCTTAGGGCAGGATAATGAAAAACTGTTTTTT

D: TRBD1
V: TRBV28
J: TRBJ1-1
CDR3: CASSGSGQGARTEAFF
DNA: TGTGCCAGCAGTGGTTCGGGACAGGGGGCTCGGACTGAAGCTTTCTTT

D: NA
V: TRBV9
J: TRBJ2-5
CDR3: CASSDGGGPRIPRETQYF
DNA: TGTGCCAGCAGCGATGGAGGAGGGCCCCGAATACCAAGAGAGACCCAGTACTTC

D: NA
V: TRBV11-2
J: TRBJ2-7
CDR3: CASSLQGSGEQYF
DNA: TGTGCCAGCAGCCTCCAGGGGTCGGGCGAGCAGTACTTC

D: NA
V: TRBV19
J: TRBJ1-2
CDR3: CASSITAGDYGYTF
DNA: TGTGCCAGTAGTATTACGGCAGGGGACTATGGCTACACCTTC

D: NA
V: TRBV28
J: TRBJ1-1
CDR3: CASSLGQITEAFF
DNA: TGTGCCAGCAGTTTGGGACAAATTACTGAAGCTTTCTTT

D: TRBD1
V: TRBV30
J: TRBJ1-2
CDR3: CARGTGGPSYTF
DNA: TGTGCCCGAGGGACAGGGGGCCCCTCCTACACCTTC

D: NA
V: TRBV27
J: TRBJ2-2
CDR3: CASRLQGTGELFF
DNA: TGTGCCAGCAGGCTCCAGGGGACCGGGGAGCTGTTTTTT

D: NA
V: TRBV27
J: TRBJ2-4
CDR3: CASSSPGEHKNIQYF
DNA: TGTGCCAGCAGTTCTCCTGGGGAGCACAAAAACATTCAGTACTTC

D: NA
V: TRBV27
J: TRBJ1-4
CDR3: CASSPPGQMGEKLFF
DNA: TGTGCCAGCAGTCCCCCAGGACAAATGGGGGAAAAACTGTTTTTT

D: NA
V: TRBV7-2
J: TRBJ2-7
CDR3: CASSSTEAFFYEQYF
DNA: TGTGCCAGCAGCTCGACAGAGGCCTTTTTCTACGAGCAGTACTTC

D: TRBD1
V: TRBV5-5
J: TRBJ2-1
CDR3: CASSRTGSNEQFF
DNA: TGTGCCAGCAGTCGGACAGGGAGCAATGAGCAGTTCTTC

D: NA
V: TRBV7-6
J: TRBJ2-3
CDR3: CASSRGGRDTQYF
DNA: TGTGCCAGCAGCCGGGGAGGCCGCGATACGCAGTATTTT

D: NA
V: TRBV6-5
J: TRBJ2-3
CDR3: CASSSDLGGTDTQYF
DNA: TGTGCCAGCAGTTCAGATTTGGGGGGAACAGATACGCAGTATTTT

D: TRBD2
V: TRBV7-3
J: TRBJ2-7
CDR3: CASSSTGTSGANYEQYF
DNA: TGTGCCAGCAGCTCCACCGGGACTAGCGGGGCCAACTACGAGCAGTACTTC

D: TRBD1
V: TRBV29-1
J: TRBJ2-2
CDR3: CSVGQGHGELFF
DNA: TGCAGCGTTGGACAGGGGCACGGGGAGCTGTTTTTT

D: NA
V: TRBV13
J: TRBJ2-6
CDR3: CASSLDGAGANVLTF
DNA: TGTGCCAGCAGCTTAGATGGGGCAGGGGCCAACGTCCTGACTTTC

D: NA
V: TRBV19
J: TRBJ1-1
CDR3: CASSLGGGGENTEAFF
DNA: TGTGCCAGTAGTCTGGGTGGGGGGGGAGAGAACACTGAAGCTTTCTTT

D: TRBD1
V: TRBV27
J: TRBJ1-2
CDR3: CASREPRTGNDYGYTF
DNA: TGTGCCAGCAGGGAACCTCGGACAGGGAATGACTATGGCTACACCTTC

D: TRBD1
V: TRBV7-2
J: TRBJ1-3
CDR3: CASSPQGTEGNTIYF
DNA: TGTGCCAGCAGCCCACAGGGGACAGAAGGAAACACCATATATTTT

D: TRBD2
V: TRBV14
J: TRBJ2-1
CDR3: CASSQASSGLADNEQFF
DNA: TGTGCCAGCAGCCAAGCCTCCTCGGGACTAGCGGACAATGAGCAGTTCTTC

D: TRBD1
V: TRBV27
J: TRBJ1-1
CDR3: CASSPLTGVGSTEAFF
DNA: TGTGCCAGCAGTCCTCTCACAGGGGTGGGTAGCACTGAAGCTTTCTTT

D: NA
V: TRBV6-5
J: TRBJ1-2
CDR3: CASSYSNGNYGYTF
DNA: TGTGCCAGCAGTTACTCGAATGGCAACTATGGCTACACCTTC

D: TRBD2
V: TRBV12-5
J: TRBJ2-3
CDR3: CASGLAQTSGARNF
DNA: TGTGCTAGTGGTTTGGCACAGACTAGCGGGGCTAGGAATTTT

D: TRBD1
V: TRBV19
J: TRBJ1-1
CDR3: CASAGQKNTEAFF
DNA: TGTGCCAGTGCGGGACAGAAGAACACTGAAGCTTTCTTT

D: TRBD1
V: TRBV19
J: TRBJ2-5
CDR3: CASDAGTAQETQYF
DNA: TGTGCCAGCGACGCCGGGACAGCCCAAGAGACCCAGTACTTC

D: TRBD1
V: TRBV5-1
J: TRBJ1-6
CDR3: CASSSVLGQFNSPLHF
DNA: TGCGCCAGCAGCTCGGTTTTGGGACAGTTTAATTCACCCCTCCACTTT

D: TRBD2
V: TRBV25-1
J: TRBJ2-5
CDR3: CASSGWGGQETQYF
DNA: TGTGCCAGCAGTGGATGGGGGGGTCAAGAGACCCAGTACTTC

D: TRBD1
V: TRBV5-1
J: TRBJ2-1
CDR3: CASSHDRDYNEQFF
DNA: TGCGCCAGCAGCCATGACAGGGACTACAATGAGCAGTTCTTC

D: TRBD1
V: TRBV6-1
J: TRBJ1-2
CDR3: CASSEAQQGAVYGYTF
DNA: TGTGCCAGCAGTGAAGCACAACAGGGGGCAGTCTATGGCTACACCTTC

D: TRBD1
V: TRBV18
J: TRBJ1-1
CDR3: CASSPFVAGGYTEAFF
DNA: TGTGCCAGCTCACCCTTCGTTGCAGGGGGCTATACTGAAGCTTTCTTT

D: NA
V: TRBV6-5
J: TRBJ1-2
CDR3: CASSYSTARDGYTF
DNA: TGTGCCAGCAGTTACTCGACCGCCAGGGATGGCTACACCTTC